This TCR beta chain was identified in a study of EBV T-cell therapy then PD-1 blockade in nasopharyngeal carcinoma. Sample treatment: AdE1-LMPpoly-expanded autologous EBV-specific T-cell therapy followed by anti-PD-1 nivolumab. This clone is a singleton in its sample. Its antigen is as yet unknown. Here immunoSEQ multiplex PCR was the method, and the copy in TCRdb shows in-frame clones only, minus some. This table has over 15,000 clones, approximately 84% appearing once. The length of the CDR3 is 15 residues. Germline V gene lookup returns CDR1 MGHRA and CDR2 YSYEKL. Trimming removed 7 bases from V and 0 bases from J, with 12 bases in between.

The V call is TRBV4-1, the J call TRBJ1-4; weak D call: TRBD1 (6 bases). The clonotype was recovered from a man aged 35 to 55 with nasopharyngeal carcinoma. Source: CD8+ T cells from blood, taken around day 34 from a patient whose treatment included autologous EBV-specific T cells and nivolumab. CDR3 sequence (DNA): TGCGCCAGCACCGCAAGGACAGCAACTAATGAAAAACTGTTTTTT. It encodes CASTARTATNEKLFF.